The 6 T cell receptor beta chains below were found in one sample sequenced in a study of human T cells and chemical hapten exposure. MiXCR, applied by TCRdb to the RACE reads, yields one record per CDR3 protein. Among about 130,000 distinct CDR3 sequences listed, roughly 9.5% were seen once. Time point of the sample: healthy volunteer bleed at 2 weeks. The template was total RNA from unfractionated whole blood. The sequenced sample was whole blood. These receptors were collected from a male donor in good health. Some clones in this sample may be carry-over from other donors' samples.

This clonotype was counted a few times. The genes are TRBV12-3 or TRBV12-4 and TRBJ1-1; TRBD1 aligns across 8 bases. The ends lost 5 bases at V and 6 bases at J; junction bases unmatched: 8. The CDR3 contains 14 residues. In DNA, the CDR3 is TGTGCCAGCAGTCAAGGACAGGGTGGGGCTGAAGCTTTCTTT. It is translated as CASSQGQGGAEAFF.

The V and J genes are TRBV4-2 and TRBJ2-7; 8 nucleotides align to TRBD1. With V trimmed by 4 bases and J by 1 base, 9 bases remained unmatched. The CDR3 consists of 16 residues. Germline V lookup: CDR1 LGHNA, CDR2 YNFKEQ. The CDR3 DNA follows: TGTGCCAGCAGCCCGGGACAGGCGAGACCTTCCTACGAGCAGTACTTC. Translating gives CASSPGQARPSYEQYF.

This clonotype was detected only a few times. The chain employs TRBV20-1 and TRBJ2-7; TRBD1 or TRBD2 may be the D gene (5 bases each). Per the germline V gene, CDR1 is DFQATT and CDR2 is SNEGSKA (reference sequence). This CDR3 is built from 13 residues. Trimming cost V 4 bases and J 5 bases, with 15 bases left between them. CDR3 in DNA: TGCAGTGCTACCGGGACCCTGGGCGACGAGCAGTACTTC. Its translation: CSATGTLGDEQYF.

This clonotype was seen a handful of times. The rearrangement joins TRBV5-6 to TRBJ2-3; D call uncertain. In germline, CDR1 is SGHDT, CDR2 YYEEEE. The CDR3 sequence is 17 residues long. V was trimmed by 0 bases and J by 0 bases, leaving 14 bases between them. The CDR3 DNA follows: TGTGCCAGCAGCTTGGCTCCAACACCCAGAAGCACAGATACGCAGTATTTT. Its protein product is CASSLAPTPRSTDTQYF.

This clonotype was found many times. CDR3: CASSRRTGTEAFF. The DNA for the CDR3 is TGTGCCAGCAGTCGACGGACAGGCACTGAAGCTTTCTTT. This chain connects TRBV6-1 to TRBJ1-1, with 7 nucleotides matching TRBD1. Germline CDR1 reads MNHNS; CDR2 reads SASEGT. This CDR3 is built from 13 residues. Trimming removed 5 bases from V and 4 bases from J; junction bases left unmatched: 4.

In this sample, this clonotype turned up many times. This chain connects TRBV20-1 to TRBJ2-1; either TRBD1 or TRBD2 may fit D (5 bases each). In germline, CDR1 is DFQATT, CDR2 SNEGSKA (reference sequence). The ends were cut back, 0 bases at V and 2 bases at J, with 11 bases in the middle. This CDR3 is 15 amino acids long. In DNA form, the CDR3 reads TGCAGTGCTAGAGATAACGGGGCGCCCTACAATGAGCAGTTCTTC. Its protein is CSARDNGAPYNEQFF.